The next 21 T cell receptor beta chains were all read from a single sample in a study of beta chain features in type 1 diabetes. Reverse transcription of all isolated RNA meant that expressed TCRB transcripts were sequenced. Libraries were prepared by immunoSEQ multiplex PCR; TCRdb keeps only in-frame clonotypes and omits some of them. The table lists some 900,000 clones, about a sixth of them singletons. Sequencing input: naive CD4+ T cells from blood. The receptors were sampled from a woman between 18 and 29 years old in good health.

This clone has just a few counts. The chain combines TRBV18 with TRBJ1-5; D remains ambiguous. Germline values: CDR1 KGHSH, CDR2 LQKENI. CDR3 length equals 14 residues. With 2 bases removed from V and 5 bases from J, the gap between germline ends came to 10 bases. The CDR3 bases are TGTGCCAGCTCACCATTTAGCCAGGATCAGCCCCAGCATTTT. It specifies CASSPFSQDQPQHF.

V and J are TRBV9 and TRBJ2-3, with D perhaps TRBD2 (6 bases). Germline CDR1 and CDR2: SGDLS and YYNGEE. Trimming removed 0 bases from V and 4 bases from J, with 9 bases in between. This CDR3 spans 14 amino acids. The CDR3 loop reads CASSVVGGADTQYF. The CDR3 coding sequence is TGTGCCAGCAGCGTAGTGGGGGGAGCAGATACGCAGTATTTT. The full variable domain, in which reference TRBV9 and TRBJ2-3 provide the parts outside the CDR3, is DSGVTQTPKHLITATGQRVTLRCSPRSGDLSVYWYQQSLDQGLQFLIQYYNGEERAKGNILERFSAQQFPDLHSELNLSSLELGDSALYFCASSVVGGADTQYFGPGTRLTVL.

V gene TRBV7-3 combines with J gene TRBJ2-7, with D tentatively TRBD1 (6 bases). V dropped 5 bases and J dropped 6 bases, with 14 bases sitting between them. Looked up from germline, CDR1 is SGHTA and CDR2 is FQGTGA. This CDR3 is 13 amino acids long. The CDR3 DNA sequence: TGTGCCAGCAGCCCGGACAGTTCGGCCGAGCAGTACTTC. This translates into CASSPDSSAEQYF.

This rearrangement joins TRBV27 to TRBJ1-5; D gene ambiguous. The CDR3 contains 14 residues. The germline CDR1 and CDR2 sequences are MNHEY and SMNVEV (reference sequence). Trimming took 6 bases from V and 4 from J, leaving 13 bases between them. CDR3 nucleotide sequence: TGTGCCAGCAGGGTGGGGTTTAGTAATCAGCCCCAGCATTTT. It codes for CASRVGFSNQPQHF.

The chain employs TRBV4-3 and TRBJ2-2, with D uncertain. Germline V lookup: CDR1 LGHNA, CDR2 YSLEER. The CDR3 has 17 amino acids. Trimming pared 1 base from V and 1 base from J, leaving 13 bases between. The CDR3 DNA reads TGCGCCAGCAGCCAAGTCGGCTTGGGGAAGAACACCGGGGAGCTGTTTTTT. Amino acid sequence: CASSQVGLGKNTGELFF.

The chain combines TRBV6-5 with TRBJ2-5; D may be TRBD2 (5 bases). This CDR3 comprises 15 residues. Germline CDR1 and CDR2: MNHEY and SVGAGI. Trimming stripped 0 bases from V and 4 bases from J, with 12 bases between. For the CDR3, the DNA is TGTGCCAGCAGTTACTCCCCCGGGGTTCGAGAGACCCAGTACTTC. This encodes CASSYSPGVRETQYF.

The chain employs TRBV7-9 and TRBJ2-3, with 10 bases that match TRBD2. CDR3 length: 16 amino acids. The ends lost 3 bases at V and 0 bases at J; junction bases unmatched: 3. Germline assignment: CDR1 SEHNR and CDR2 FQNEAQ (reference sequence). The CDR3 loop reads CASSFSSGGSTDTQYF. As DNA, the CDR3 is TGTGCCAGCAGCTTCTCTAGCGGGGGAAGCACAGATACGCAGTATTTT.

This clone has only a few counts. The chain employs TRBV9 and TRBJ2-7; D is undetermined. CDR1 is SGDLS and CDR2 is YYNGEE in the germline V gene. V was trimmed by 3 bases and J by 6 bases, leaving 13 bases between them. CDR3 length: 13 residues. For the CDR3, the DNA is TGTGCCAGCAGCGCCCGTAGTTTTGCCGAGCAGTACTTC. Translated: CASSARSFAEQYF.

The genes are TRBV18 and TRBJ2-7, with 7 bases fitting TRBD2. This CDR3 contains 16 residues. From germline, CDR1 is KGHSH and CDR2 LQKENI. V dropped 3 bases and J dropped 0; count of bases not matched to a gene: 8. The CDR3 protein is CASSPPSGSASYEQYF. CDR3 in DNA: TGTGCCAGCTCACCTCCTAGCGGAAGTGCCTCCTACGAGCAGTACTTC.

The V call is TRBV7-9, the J call TRBJ1-5; D is ambiguous. The CDR3 extends over 13 amino acids. The V end lost 3 bases, the J end lost 4 bases, and 7 bases lay between the germline ends. Germline V gene lookup returns CDR1 SEHNR and CDR2 FQNEAQ (reference sequence). The CDR3 region is CASSLVENQPQHF. The DNA for the CDR3 is TGTGCCAGCAGCTTGGTGGAGAATCAGCCCCAGCATTTT.

This clone was seen a few times. The rearrangement joins TRBV19 to TRBJ2-2; D remains ambiguous. The CDR3 is made up of 14 amino acids. Germline-derived CDR1 and CDR2 are LNHDA and SQIVND (reference sequence). Trimming stripped 2 bases from V and 7 bases from J, with 11 bases between. The CDR3 nucleotides read TGTGCCAGTAGTATAATCGCTATGGTCGGGGAGCTGTTTTTT. Translating it yields CASSIIAMVGELFF. Full variable domain (outside the CDR3, taken from reference TRBV19 and TRBJ2-2): DGGITQSPKYLFRKEGQNVTLSCEQNLNHDAMYWYRQDPGQGLRLIYYSQIVNDFQKGDIAEGYSVSREKKESFPLTVTSAQKNPTAFYLCASSIIAMVGELFFGEGSRLTVL.

The V gene is TRBV6-9, the J gene TRBJ2-2; D is perhaps TRBD2 (6 bases). This CDR3 region has 19 residues. The germline CDR1 and CDR2 sequences are MNHGY and SVAAGI. V lost 4 bases, J lost 5 bases, and 26 bases lay in between. This CDR3 reads CASSSTGVGSVGGTGELFF. Here the CDR3 DNA reads TGTGCCAGCAGTTCCACGGGTGTAGGGAGTGTGGGAGGAACCGGGGAGCTGTTTTTT.

CDR3 sequence: CASSPLAGGPYEQYF. The CDR3 region has the DNA TGTGCCAGCAGCCCGCTAGCGGGAGGTCCCTACGAGCAGTACTTC. This chain connects TRBV7-9 to TRBJ2-7; 11 bases match TRBD2. The germline gives CDR1 SEHNR, CDR2 FQNEAQ (reference sequence). The CDR3 spans 15 residues. Germline trimming cut 5 bases from V and 2 bases from J; bases unmatched to any gene: 5.

This chain uses TRBV6-4 with TRBJ2-2, with 7 bases that match TRBD2. The CDR3 covers 14 residues. CDR1 is MRHNA, CDR2 SNTAGT, per germline. V trimming: 6 bases; J trimming: 4 bases; junction bases outside the gene matches: 5. The CDR3 region has the DNA TGTGCCAGCAGCGTCGAGCGGGGCACCGGGGAGCTGTTTTTT. This translates into CASSVERGTGELFF.

There are a few counts of this clone. The chain joins TRBV19 to TRBJ1-1, with D possibly matching TRBD1 (5 bases). CDR3 size: 11 residues. Between the trimmed V and J ends, which lost 5 bases and 10 bases, there was a span of 11 bases. Germline V gene data show CDR1 as LNHDA and CDR2 as SQIVND (reference sequence). The CDR3 DNA reads TGTGCCAGTAGTCACAGGAATCGAGCTTTCTTT. It codes for CASSHRNRAFF. Combining the CDR3 with reference TRBV19 and TRBJ1-1 gives the whole variable domain DGGITQSPKYLFRKEGQNVTLSCEQNLNHDAMYWYRQDPGQGLRLIYYSQIVNDFQKGDIAEGYSVSREKKESFPLTVTSAQKNPTAFYLCASSHRNRAFFGQGTRLTVV.

DNA of the CDR3: TGCGCCAGCTCTGTGGGTTCGAACACCGGGGAGCTGTTTTTT. It codes for CASSVGSNTGELFF. This chain joins TRBV5-1 and TRBJ2-2; no clear D. CDR3 size: 14 residues. V was trimmed by 7 bases and J by 0 bases, leaving 10 bases between them. From germline, CDR1 is SGHRS and CDR2 YFSETQ. Filled out from reference TRBV5-1 and TRBJ2-2, the complete variable domain reads KAGVTQTPRYLIKTRGQQVTLSCSPISGHRSVSWYQQTPGQGLQFLFEYFSETQRNKGNFPGRFSGRQFSNSRSEMNVSTLELGDSALYLCASSVGSNTGELFFGEGSRLTVL.

The chain recombines TRBV6-6 with TRBJ2-2, with 9 bases that match TRBD1. Losses at the gene ends were 6 bases for V and 4 bases for J; bases not matched to a gene: 6. The CDR3 totals 15 residues. Germline CDR1 MNHNY, CDR2 SVGAGI (reference sequence). Here the CDR3 reads CASRGGQGITGELFF. As DNA, the CDR3 is TGTGCCAGCAGGGGGGGACAGGGAATCACCGGGGAGCTGTTTTTT.

There are a few counts of this clone. The sample has other DNA sequences that encode this CDR3 too. This chain links TRBV4-2 with TRBJ1-5, with D possibly being TRBD1 (5 bases). Trimming shortened V by 0 bases and J by 4 bases, and 10 bases separated the two germline ends. The CDR3 is 15 residues long. The V gene's germline CDR1 is LGHNA and CDR2 YNFKEQ. This chain's CDR3 is CASSQEGVSNQPQHF. The CDR3 DNA is TGTGCCAGCAGCCAAGAGGGGGTTAGTAATCAGCCCCAGCATTTT.

This clone was counted ten times or more. Other DNA sequences in this sample translate to the same CDR3. V and J are TRBV10-3 and TRBJ2-1; D remains unclear. V shed 6 bases and J shed 4 bases, with 4 bases lying between them. Germline V gene lookup returns CDR1 ENHRY and CDR2 SYGVKD. CDR3 length equals 11 residues. The CDR3 bases are TGTGCCATCAGCAGTTACAATGAGCAGTTCTTC. This gives the protein CAISSYNEQFF.

The CDR3 DNA follows: TGTGCCAGCCGCCCCAGACTAGCGGGAGGCAATGAGCAGTTCTTC. It specifies CASRPRLAGGNEQFF. The chain combines TRBV19 with TRBJ2-1; 13 bases align to TRBD2. The V gene end was trimmed by 9 bases and the J gene end by 6 bases; junction bases not matched to a gene: 8. This CDR3 has 15 residues. Germline loops: CDR1 LNHDA, CDR2 SQIVND (reference sequence).

A few counts support this clone. The CDR3 bases are TGTGCCAGTGACCTGGACAGGGCCAAGCTTGCCTACGAGCAGTACTTC. Encoded protein: CASDLDRAKLAYEQYF. The chain carries TRBV21-1 and TRBJ2-7; whether TRBD1, the table's D call, matches the DNA was not checked. TRBV21-1 constitutes a pseudogene. This CDR3 spans 16 amino acids.